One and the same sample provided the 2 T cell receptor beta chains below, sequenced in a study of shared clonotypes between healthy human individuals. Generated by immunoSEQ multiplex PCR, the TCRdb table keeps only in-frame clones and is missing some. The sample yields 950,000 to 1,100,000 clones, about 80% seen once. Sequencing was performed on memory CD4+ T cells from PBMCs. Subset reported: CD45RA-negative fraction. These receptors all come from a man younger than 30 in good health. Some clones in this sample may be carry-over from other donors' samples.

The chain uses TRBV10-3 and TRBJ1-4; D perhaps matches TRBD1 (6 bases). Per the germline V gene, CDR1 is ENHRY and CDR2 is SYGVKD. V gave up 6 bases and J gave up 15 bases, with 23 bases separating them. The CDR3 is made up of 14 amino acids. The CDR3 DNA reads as TGTGCCATCAGGGAGGCCGGAGAGGGGGAAAAGATGTTTTTT. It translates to CAIREAGEGEKMFF.

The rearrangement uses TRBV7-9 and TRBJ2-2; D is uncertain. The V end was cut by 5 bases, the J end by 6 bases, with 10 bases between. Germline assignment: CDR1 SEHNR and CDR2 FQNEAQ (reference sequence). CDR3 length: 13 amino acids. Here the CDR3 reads CASSPLGSGELFF. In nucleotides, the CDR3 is TGTGCCAGCAGCCCCCTCGGGTCCGGGGAGCTGTTTTTT.